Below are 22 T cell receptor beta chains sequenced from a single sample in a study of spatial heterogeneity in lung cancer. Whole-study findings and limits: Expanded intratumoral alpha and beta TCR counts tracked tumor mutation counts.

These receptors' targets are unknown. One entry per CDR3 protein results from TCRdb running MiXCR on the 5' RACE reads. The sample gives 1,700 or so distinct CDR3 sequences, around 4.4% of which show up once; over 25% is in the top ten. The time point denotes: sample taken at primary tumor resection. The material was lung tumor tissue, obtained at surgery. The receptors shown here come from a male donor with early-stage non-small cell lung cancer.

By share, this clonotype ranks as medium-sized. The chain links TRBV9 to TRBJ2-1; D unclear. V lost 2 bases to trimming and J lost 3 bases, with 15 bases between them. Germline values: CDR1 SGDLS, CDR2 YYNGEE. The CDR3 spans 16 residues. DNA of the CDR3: TGTGCCAGCAGCGTCCCGTGGACCTCCAACTACAATGAGCAGTTCTTC. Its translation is CASSVPWTSNYNEQFF.

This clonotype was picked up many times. The CDR3 DNA follows: TGCAGCGTTGGACAGGGGGCGAGCTATGGCTACACCTTC. Its translation is CSVGQGASYGYTF. The genes are TRBV29-1 and TRBJ1-2; 10 bases agree with TRBD1. Germline V CDR1 and CDR2: SQVTM, ANQGSEA. The CDR3 extends over 13 amino acids. The V gene end was trimmed by 4 bases and the J gene end by 4 bases; junction bases not matched to a gene: 3.

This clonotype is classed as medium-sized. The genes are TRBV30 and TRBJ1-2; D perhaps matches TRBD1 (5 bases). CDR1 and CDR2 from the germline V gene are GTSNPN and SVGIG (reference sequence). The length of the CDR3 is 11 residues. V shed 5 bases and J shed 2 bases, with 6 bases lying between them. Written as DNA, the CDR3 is TGTGCCTGGGACAGAAACTATGGCTACACCTTC. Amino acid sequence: CAWDRNYGYTF.

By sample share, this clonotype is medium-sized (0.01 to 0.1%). CDR3 DNA sequence: TGTGCCAGCAGGATTGATTGGACAGGGAGAAACACCGGGGAGCTGTTTTTT. Protein product: CASRIDWTGRNTGELFF. V and J are TRBV6-5 and TRBJ2-2; 8 bases agree with TRBD1. The CDR3 consists of 17 residues. Germline V gene sequence: CDR1 MNHEY, CDR2 SVGAGI. With V trimmed by 6 bases and J by 2 bases, 11 bases remained unmatched.

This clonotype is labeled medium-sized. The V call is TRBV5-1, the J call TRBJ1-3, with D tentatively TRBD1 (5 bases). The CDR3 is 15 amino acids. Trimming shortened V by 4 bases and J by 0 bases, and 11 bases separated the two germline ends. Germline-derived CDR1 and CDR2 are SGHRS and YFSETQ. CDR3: CASSMGRSSGNTIYF. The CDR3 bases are TGCGCCAGCAGCATGGGACGGTCCTCTGGAAACACCATATATTTT.

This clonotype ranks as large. The CDR3 region has the DNA TGTGCCAGCAGGCCCTTGGGCACAGATACGCAGTATTTT. Amino acids: CASRPLGTDTQYF. J is TRBJ2-3 and V is TRBV27; no reliable D call. CDR1 MNHEY and CDR2 SMNVEV come from the germline V gene (reference sequence). Trimming took off 6 bases at V and 1 base at J, with 8 bases between the two ends. This CDR3 region has 13 residues.

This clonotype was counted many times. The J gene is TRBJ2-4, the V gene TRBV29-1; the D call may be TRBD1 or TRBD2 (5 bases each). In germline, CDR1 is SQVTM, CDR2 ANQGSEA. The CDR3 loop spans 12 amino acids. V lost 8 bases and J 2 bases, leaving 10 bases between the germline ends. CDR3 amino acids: CSRWGSKNIQYF. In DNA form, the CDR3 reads TGCAGCCGGTGGGGGTCCAAAAACATTCAGTACTTC.

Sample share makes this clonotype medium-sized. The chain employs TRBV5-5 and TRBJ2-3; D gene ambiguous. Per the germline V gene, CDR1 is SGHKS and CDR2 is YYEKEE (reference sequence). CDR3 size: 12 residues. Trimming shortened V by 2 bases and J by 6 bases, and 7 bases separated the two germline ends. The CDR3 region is CASSFGDDTQYF. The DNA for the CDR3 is TGTGCCAGCAGCTTTGGGGATGATACGCAGTATTTT.

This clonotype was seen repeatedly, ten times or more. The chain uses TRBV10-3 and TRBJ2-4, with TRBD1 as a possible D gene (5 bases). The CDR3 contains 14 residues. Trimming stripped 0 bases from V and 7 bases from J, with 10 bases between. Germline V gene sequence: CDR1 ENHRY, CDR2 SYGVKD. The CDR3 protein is CAISESIDSNIQYF. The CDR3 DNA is TGTGCCATCAGTGAGTCCATCGACAGCAACATTCAGTACTTC.

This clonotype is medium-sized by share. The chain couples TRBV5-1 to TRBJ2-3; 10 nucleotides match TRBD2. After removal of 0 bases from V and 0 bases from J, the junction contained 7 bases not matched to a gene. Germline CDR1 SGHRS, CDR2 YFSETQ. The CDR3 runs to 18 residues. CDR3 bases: TGCGCCAGCAGCTTGGATCTAGGACTAGCGGCTAGCACAGATACGCAGTATTTT. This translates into CASSLDLGLAASTDTQYF.

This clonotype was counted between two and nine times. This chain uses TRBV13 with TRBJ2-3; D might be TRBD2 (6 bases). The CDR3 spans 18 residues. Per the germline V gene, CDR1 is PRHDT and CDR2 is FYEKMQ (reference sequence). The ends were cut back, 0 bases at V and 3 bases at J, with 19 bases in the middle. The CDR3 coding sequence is TGTGCCAGCAGCTTAGGGCGCGGGGACCCCGCGGGGACAGATACGCAGTATTTT. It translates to CASSLGRGDPAGTDTQYF.

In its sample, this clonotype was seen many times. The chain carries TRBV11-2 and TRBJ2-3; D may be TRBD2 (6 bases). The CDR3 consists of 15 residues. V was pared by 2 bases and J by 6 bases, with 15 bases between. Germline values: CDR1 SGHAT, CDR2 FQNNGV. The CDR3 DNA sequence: TGTGCCAGCAGCTTATCCCGGGCGGGGCGGGATACGCAGTATTTT. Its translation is CASSLSRAGRDTQYF.

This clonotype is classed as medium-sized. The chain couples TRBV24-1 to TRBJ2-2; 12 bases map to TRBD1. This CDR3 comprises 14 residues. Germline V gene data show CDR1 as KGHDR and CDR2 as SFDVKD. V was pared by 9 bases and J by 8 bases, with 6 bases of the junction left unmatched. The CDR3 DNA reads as TGTGCCACCCAGGGACAGGGGGCGGTAGGGGAGCTGTTTTTT. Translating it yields CATQGQGAVGELFF.

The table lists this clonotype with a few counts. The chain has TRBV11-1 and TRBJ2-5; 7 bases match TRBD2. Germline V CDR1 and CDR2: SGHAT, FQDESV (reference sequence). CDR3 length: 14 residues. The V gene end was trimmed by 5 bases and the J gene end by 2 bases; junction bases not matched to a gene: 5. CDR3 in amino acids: CASSRLAAQETQYF. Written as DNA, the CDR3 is TGTGCCAGCAGCAGACTAGCAGCGCAAGAGACCCAGTACTTC.

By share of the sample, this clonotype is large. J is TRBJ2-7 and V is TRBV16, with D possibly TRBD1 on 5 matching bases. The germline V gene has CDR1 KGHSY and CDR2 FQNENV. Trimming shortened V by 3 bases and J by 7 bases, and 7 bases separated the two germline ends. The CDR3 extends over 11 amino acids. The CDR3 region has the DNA TGTGCCAGCAGCCAGACAGAGGAGCAGTACTTC. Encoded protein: CASSQTEEQYF. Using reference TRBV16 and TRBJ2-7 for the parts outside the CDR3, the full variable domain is GEEVAQTPKHLVRGEGQKAKLYCAPIKGHSYVFWYQQVLKNEFKFLISFQNENVFDETGMPKERFSAKCLPNSPCSLEIQATKLEDSAVYFCASSQTEEQYFGPGTRLTVT.

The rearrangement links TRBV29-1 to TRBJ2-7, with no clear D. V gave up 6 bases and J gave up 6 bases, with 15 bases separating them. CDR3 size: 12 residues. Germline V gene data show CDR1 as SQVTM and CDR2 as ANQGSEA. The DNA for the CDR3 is TGCAGCGTACGGACCTTAAACAGCGAGCAGTACTTC. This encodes CSVRTLNSEQYF.

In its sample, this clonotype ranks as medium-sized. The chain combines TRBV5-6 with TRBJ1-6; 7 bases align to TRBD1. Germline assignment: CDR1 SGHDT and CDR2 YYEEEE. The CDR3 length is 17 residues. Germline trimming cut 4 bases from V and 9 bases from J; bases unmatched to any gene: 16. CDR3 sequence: CASSPDPGQSISSPLHF. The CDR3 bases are TGTGCCAGCAGCCCCGATCCGGGACAGAGTATTTCTTCACCCCTCCACTTT.

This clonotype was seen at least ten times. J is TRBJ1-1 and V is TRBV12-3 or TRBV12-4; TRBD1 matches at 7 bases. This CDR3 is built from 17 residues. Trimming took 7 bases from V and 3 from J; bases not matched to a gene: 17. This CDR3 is CASTFTKGAGIDTEAFF. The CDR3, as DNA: TGTGCCAGCACCTTCACAAAGGGGGCGGGTATAGACACTGAAGCTTTCTTT.

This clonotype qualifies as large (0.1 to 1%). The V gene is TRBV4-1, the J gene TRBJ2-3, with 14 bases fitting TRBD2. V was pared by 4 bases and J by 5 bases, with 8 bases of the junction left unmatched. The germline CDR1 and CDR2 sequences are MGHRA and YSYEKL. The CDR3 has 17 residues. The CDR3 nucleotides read TGCGCCAGCAGCCGTGGACTAGCGGGGGGCAGTAGAGATACGCAGTATTTT. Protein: CASSRGLAGGSRDTQYF.

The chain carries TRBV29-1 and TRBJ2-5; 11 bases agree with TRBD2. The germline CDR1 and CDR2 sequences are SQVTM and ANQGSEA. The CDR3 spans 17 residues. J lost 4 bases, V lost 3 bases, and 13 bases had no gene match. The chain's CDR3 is CSVDKAASGGPGETQYF. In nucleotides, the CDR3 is TGCAGCGTTGATAAAGCGGCTAGCGGGGGGCCGGGAGAGACCCAGTACTTC.

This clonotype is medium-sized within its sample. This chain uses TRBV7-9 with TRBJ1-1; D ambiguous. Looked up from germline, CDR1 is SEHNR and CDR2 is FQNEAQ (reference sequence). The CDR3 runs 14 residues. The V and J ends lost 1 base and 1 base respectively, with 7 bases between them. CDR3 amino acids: CASSLEGGNTEAFF. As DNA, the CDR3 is TGTGCCAGCAGCTTAGAGGGAGGGAACACTGAAGCTTTCTTT.

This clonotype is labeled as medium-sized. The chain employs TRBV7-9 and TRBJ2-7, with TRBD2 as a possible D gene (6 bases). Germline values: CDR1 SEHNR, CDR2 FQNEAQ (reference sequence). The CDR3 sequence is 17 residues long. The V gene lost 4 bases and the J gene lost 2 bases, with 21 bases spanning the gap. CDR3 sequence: CASSSRVVAENTYEQYF. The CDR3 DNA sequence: TGTGCCAGCAGCTCCCGAGTGGTAGCGGAGAATACCTACGAGCAGTACTTC.